One sample yielded the 30 T cell receptor beta chains listed below, sequenced in a study of blood T cell repertoires in COVID-19. Repertoires were generated with immunoSEQ multiplex PCR, while TCRdb's copy carries only in-frame clones and drops some. The sample lists some 240,000 clones; roughly 84% were seen once. Sequencing used PBMCs or T cells enriched from blood (not recorded which). These receptors all come from a woman between 45 and 65 years old who had been exposed to COVID-19.

This clone has a count of ten or more. This chain uses TRBV6-6 with TRBJ1-2; a weak D match, TRBD1 (6 bases). Trimming pared 6 bases from V and 5 bases from J, leaving 13 bases between. The CDR3 covers 13 residues. Germline loops: CDR1 MNHNY, CDR2 SVGAGI (reference sequence). The CDR3 DNA reads TGTGCCAGCAGGAGAGGACAGTTATATGGCTACACCTTC. This encodes CASRRGQLYGYTF.

This clone was observed once. This chain uses TRBV18 with TRBJ2-2, with D possibly matching TRBD1 (5 bases). The V and J ends lost 3 bases and 4 bases respectively, with 9 bases between them. The CDR3 totals 14 residues. The germline V gene encodes CDR1 KGHSH and CDR2 LQKENI. This CDR3 reads CASSPYDSTGELFF. CDR3 bases: TGTGCCAGCTCACCCTATGACAGCACCGGGGAGCTGTTTTTT.

V usage is TRBV4-2 and J usage is TRBJ1-5, with D possibly matching TRBD1 (5 bases). CDR1 and CDR2 from the germline V gene are LGHNA and YNFKEQ. V gave up 4 bases and J gave up 9 bases, with 22 bases separating them. CDR3 length equals 16 residues. CDR3 in DNA: TGTGCCAGCAGCCTCTTCCCGGGACTCATCTTAGGGCCCCAGCATTTT. Encoded protein: CASSLFPGLILGPQHF.

V is TRBV29-1 and J is TRBJ1-2; 8 positions match TRBD1. This CDR3 contains 13 residues. Germline V gene sequence: CDR1 SQVTM, CDR2 ANQGSEA. V dropped 4 bases and J dropped 8; count of bases not matched to a gene: 9. Written as DNA, the CDR3 is TGCAGCGTTGGTCAGGGGGCAAGTTTGGGCTACACCTTC. Translated: CSVGQGASLGYTF.

The V and J genes are TRBV6-5 and TRBJ2-3; TRBD2 matches 9 bases. The CDR3 is made up of 14 amino acids. The germline V gene has CDR1 MNHEY and CDR2 SVGAGI. With V trimmed by 6 bases and J by 8 bases, 9 bases remained unmatched. CDR3: CASRGGGAIITQYF. The CDR3 DNA reads TGTGCCAGCAGGGGCGGGGGGGCCATAATTACGCAGTATTTT.

The rearrangement uses TRBV7-3 and TRBJ1-4; possible D gene TRBD1, 6 bases. Germline V gene lookup returns CDR1 SGHTA and CDR2 FQGTGA. The CDR3 has 14 residues. The germline V and J ends were trimmed by 3 bases and 1 base, with 6 bases remaining between them. CDR3 sequence reads: CASSLDRTNEKLFF. CDR3 DNA: TGTGCCAGCAGCTTGGACAGAACTAATGAAAAACTGTTTTTT.

The rearrangement links TRBV7-2 to TRBJ2-2; D gene uncertain. The V gene's germline CDR1 is SGHTA and CDR2 FQGNSA. This CDR3 region has 12 residues. V lost 3 bases and J lost 7, with 6 bases in between. DNA of the CDR3: TGTGCCAGCAGCTTTTCGGGCGGGGAGCTGTTTTTT. Amino acids: CASSFSGGELFF.

The chain has TRBV11-2 and TRBJ1-6; no reliable D call. There are 16 residues in the CDR3. Germline V gene data show CDR1 as SGHAT and CDR2 as FQNNGV. Trimming took 5 bases from V and 4 from J, leaving 15 bases between them. CDR3 sequence reads: CASSTPVGAYNSPLHF. CDR3 coding DNA: TGTGCCAGCAGCACCCCCGTCGGAGCTTATAATTCACCCCTCCACTTT.

The chain employs TRBV3-1 (or the pseudogene TRBV3-2) and TRBJ2-1, with D perhaps TRBD2 (6 bases). The CDR3 totals 14 residues. Trimming removed 4 bases from V and 8 bases from J, with 15 bases in between. The V gene's germline CDR1 is LGHDT and CDR2 YNNKEL (reference sequence). The CDR3, as DNA: TGTGCCAGCAGCCCTTGTACGGGAGTACATGAGCAGTTCTTC. Translating gives CASSPCTGVHEQFF.

This clone has only one observation. The V and J genes are TRBV28 and TRBJ1-1, with 7 positions matching TRBD1. The trim removed 6 bases at V and 0 bases at J, leaving 4 bases unmatched. The CDR3 length is 14 residues. The germline V gene encodes CDR1 MDHEN and CDR2 SYDVKM. The CDR3 sequence: CASSEGQLNTEAFF. In DNA form, the CDR3 reads TGTGCCAGCAGCGAGGGACAGCTGAACACTGAAGCTTTCTTT.

This sequence joins TRBV6-5 and TRBJ1-6; D ambiguous. Per the germline V gene, CDR1 is MNHEY and CDR2 is SVGAGI. This CDR3 is built from 12 residues. V was shortened by 4 bases and J by 6 bases, with 4 bases between the two germline ends. The CDR3 loop is CASSLLNSPLHF. CDR3 bases: TGTGCCAGCAGTTTACTTAATTCACCCCTCCACTTT.

The chain links TRBV5-1 to TRBJ2-6, with TRBD2 identical over 11 bases. Looked up from germline, CDR1 is SGHRS and CDR2 is YFSETQ. Trimming removed 3 bases from V and 0 bases from J; junction bases left unmatched: 11. The CDR3 spans 20 residues. CDR3 in amino acids: CASSSPSGGRGTSGANVLTF. CDR3 in DNA: TGCGCCAGCAGCTCCCCTAGCGGGGGGCGAGGGACCTCTGGGGCCAACGTCCTGACTTTC.

V gene TRBV18 combines with J gene TRBJ1-1; 8 nucleotides align to TRBD1. CDR3 length equals 14 residues. Per the germline V gene, CDR1 is KGHSH and CDR2 is LQKENI. V was pared by 6 bases and J by 3 bases, with 6 bases of the junction left unmatched. CDR3 bases: TGTGCCAGCTCCCGACAGGGGAGGGACACTGAAGCTTTCTTT. Translating it yields CASSRQGRDTEAFF.

The V gene is TRBV19, the J gene TRBJ1-5; unclear D gene. The CDR3 spans 14 residues. The germline V gene encodes CDR1 LNHDA and CDR2 SQIVND (reference sequence). The V end lost 5 bases, the J end lost 7 bases, and 15 bases lay between the germline ends. The CDR3 DNA sequence: TGTGCCAGTAGTCAATTTTCCGGCGGGCAGCCCCAGCATTTT. This codes for CASSQFSGGQPQHF.

In this sample, this clone turned up once. CDR3 protein: CASVRAGAYEQYF. For the CDR3, the DNA is TGTGCCAGCGTCCGGGCAGGGGCCTACGAGCAGTACTTC. The chain links TRBV2 to TRBJ2-7; tentative D call: TRBD1 (6 bases). Per germline, CDR1 SNHLY and CDR2 FYNNEI. The CDR3 is 13 amino acids. The V gene lost 8 bases and the J gene lost 2 bases, with 13 bases spanning the gap.

This chain uses TRBV9 with TRBJ2-7; TRBD1 aligns across 7 bases. V gave up 5 bases and J gave up 4 bases; unmatched junction bases: 15. CDR1 is SGDLS and CDR2 is YYNGEE in the germline V gene. The CDR3 consists of 16 residues. The CDR3 loop is CASSYESSRGPYEQYF. The CDR3 DNA reads as TGTGCCAGCAGTTACGAATCGAGTAGGGGGCCTTACGAGCAGTACTTC.

The J gene is TRBJ1-3, the V gene TRBV28; TRBD1 aligns across 7 bases. Germline lookup yields CDR1 MDHEN and CDR2 SYDVKM. Trimming removed 6 bases from V and 4 bases from J; junction bases left unmatched: 6. The CDR3 spans 14 residues. The CDR3 loop reads CASRRQGRGNTIYF. In DNA, the CDR3 is TGTGCCAGCAGACGACAGGGTCGGGGAAACACCATATATTTT.

This rearrangement joins TRBV7-2 to TRBJ1-1; D ambiguous. The germline gives CDR1 SGHTA, CDR2 FQGNSA. Between the trimmed V and J ends, which lost 5 bases and 4 bases, there was a span of 11 bases. The CDR3 loop spans 13 amino acids. This CDR3 reads CASSLTRGTEAFF. Here the CDR3 DNA reads TGTGCCAGCAGCCTCACGAGAGGCACTGAAGCTTTCTTT. Complete variable domain (other parts from reference TRBV7-2 and TRBJ1-1): GAGVSQSPSNKVTEKGKDVELRCDPISGHTALYWYRQSLGQGLEFLIYFQGNSAPDKSGLPSDRFSAERTGGSVSTLTIQRTQQEDSAVYLCASSLTRGTEAFFGQGTRLTVV.

The chain links TRBV2 to TRBJ2-2, with a possible D match to TRBD1 (5 bases). The CDR3 sequence is 16 residues long. The ends were cut back, 3 bases at V and 2 bases at J, with 13 bases in the middle. The V gene's germline CDR1 is SNHLY and CDR2 FYNNEI. This chain's CDR3 is CASSEKGFVNTGELFF. In DNA form, the CDR3 reads TGTGCCAGCAGTGAGAAGGGGTTCGTAAACACCGGGGAGCTGTTTTTT.

V usage is TRBV13 and J usage is TRBJ2-3; TRBD1 is a possible D gene (5 bases). This CDR3 comprises 15 residues. In germline, CDR1 is PRHDT, CDR2 FYEKMQ (reference sequence). The V and J ends lost 2 bases and 0 bases respectively, with 9 bases between them. The CDR3 loop is CASSLQGRSTDTQYF. The CDR3 nucleotides read TGTGCCAGCAGCTTACAGGGCCGGAGCACAGATACGCAGTATTTT.

This chain uses TRBV9 with TRBJ2-1, with 7 bases lining up with TRBD1. The J segment lost 4 bases and the V segment lost 3 bases, leaving 4 bases of the junction unmatched. This CDR3 comprises 14 residues. The germline V gene has CDR1 SGDLS and CDR2 YYNGEE. In DNA, the CDR3 is TGTGCCAGCAGCGAAGACAGGGTATACAATGAGCAGTTCTTC. Translating gives CASSEDRVYNEQFF.

This chain links TRBV11-2 with TRBJ2-5; 7 positions match TRBD1. The V segment lost 1 base and the J segment 5 bases; nucleotides outside the gene matches: 4. The CDR3 contains 14 residues. Per germline, CDR1 SGHAT and CDR2 FQNNGV. In DNA, the CDR3 is TGTGCCAGCAGCTTAGGACAGGGCCCGGAGACCCAGTACTTC. Translated, it gives CASSLGQGPETQYF. The whole variable domain, remainder taken from reference TRBV11-2 and TRBJ2-5, is EAGVAQSPRYKIIEKRQSVAFWCNPISGHATLYWYQQILGQGPKLLIQFQNNGVVDDSQLPKDRFSAERLKGVDSTLKIQPAKLEDSAVYLCASSLGQGPETQYFGPGTRLLVL.

CDR3 region: CASRPEGRGETQYF. DNA for the CDR3: TGCGCCAGCAGGCCGGAGGGGAGGGGAGAGACCCAGTACTTC. The V call is TRBV5-1, the J call TRBJ2-5; TRBD2 aligns across 7 bases. This CDR3 has 14 amino acids. Trimming took 5 bases from V and 4 from J; bases not matched to a gene: 8. Germline V gene sequence: CDR1 SGHRS, CDR2 YFSETQ. Variable domain in full (rest from reference TRBV5-1 and TRBJ2-5): KAGVTQTPRYLIKTRGQQVTLSCSPISGHRSVSWYQQTPGQGLQFLFEYFSETQRNKGNFPGRFSGRQFSNSRSEMNVSTLELGDSALYLCASRPEGRGETQYFGPGTRLLVL.

V gene TRBV7-2 combines with J gene TRBJ1-1, with D possibly TRBD1 on 6 matching bases. V lost 1 base and J 3 bases, leaving 12 bases between the germline ends. This CDR3 region has 15 residues. The germline V gene encodes CDR1 SGHTA and CDR2 FQGNSA. This CDR3 reads CASSLEGRGDTEAFF. The CDR3 DNA reads TGTGCCAGCAGCTTAGAGGGCAGGGGAGACACTGAAGCTTTCTTT.

Only one count was recorded for this clone. This rearrangement joins TRBV7-2 to TRBJ2-3; 7 bases line up with TRBD2. Trimming took 3 bases from V and 2 from J; bases not matched to a gene: 5. The CDR3 spans 15 residues. Germline CDR1 reads SGHTA; CDR2 reads FQGNSA. CDR3 in amino acids: CASSLGGKVTDTQYF. The DNA of the CDR3 is TGTGCCAGCAGCTTGGGGGGGAAGGTCACAGATACGCAGTATTTT.

The chain couples TRBV28 to TRBJ1-6; D gene unclear. V was cut by 8 bases and J by 7 bases, with 15 bases left in between. CDR1 is MDHEN, CDR2 SYDVKM, per germline. The CDR3 is made up of 14 amino acids. The CDR3 spells CASGTVAINSPLHF. The CDR3 DNA sequence: TGTGCCAGCGGAACAGTGGCTATCAATTCACCCCTCCACTTT.

V gene TRBV4-2 combines with J gene TRBJ2-7; 10 nucleotides line up with TRBD1. The CDR3 runs 15 residues. The ends lost 0 bases at V and 3 bases at J; junction bases unmatched: 2. Germline-derived CDR1 and CDR2 are LGHNA and YNFKEQ. The CDR3 here is CASSQDRTGGYEQYF. CDR3 DNA sequence: TGTGCCAGCAGCCAAGATAGGACAGGGGGCTACGAGCAGTACTTC.

For this clone: The sample holds other DNA sequences that translate to the same CDR3. J is TRBJ2-3 and V is TRBV6-4, with 7 bases fitting TRBD2. The V gene end was trimmed by 2 bases and the J gene end by 1 base; junction bases not matched to a gene: 0. Germline CDR1 MRHNA, CDR2 SNTAGT. This CDR3 has 14 residues. The DNA for the CDR3 is TGTGCCAGCAGTGACAGCGGGGGCACAGATACGCAGTATTTT. It codes for CASSDSGGTDTQYF.

The CDR3 loop reads CASSPRSGLDYEQYF. The CDR3 coding sequence is TGTGCCAGCAGCCCTCGTAGCGGGTTGGACTACGAGCAGTACTTC. This chain joins TRBV5-4 and TRBJ2-7, with 7 bases identical to TRBD2. CDR1 SGHNT and CDR2 YYREEE come from the germline V gene (reference sequence). This CDR3 spans 15 amino acids. V lost 4 bases, J lost 3 bases, and 10 bases stayed unmatched.

In nucleotides, the CDR3 is TGTGCCAGCTCACCAGGAGTGAGCTCTGGAAACACCATATATTTT. Amino acid sequence: CASSPGVSSGNTIYF. The rearrangement links TRBV18 to TRBJ1-3; D is unresolved. Trimming shortened V by 2 bases and J by 0 bases, and 8 bases separated the two germline ends. In germline, CDR1 is KGHSH, CDR2 LQKENI. This CDR3 region has 15 residues.